A single sample is the source of the 9 T cell receptor beta chains below, sequenced in a study of control samples from healthy donors and cancer patients. Profiled with immunoSEQ multiplex PCR; TCRdb holds only in-frame clones, not every one. The data hold around 170,000 clones, with nearly 90% observed a single time. Sequencing used blood. The source is a woman in her fifties or sixties in good health.

The rearrangement uses TRBV19 and TRBJ2-1; D remains ambiguous. The ends were cut back, 1 base at V and 0 bases at J, with 10 bases in the middle. The CDR3 is made up of 16 amino acids. CDR1 is LNHDA and CDR2 is SQIVND in the germline V gene (reference sequence). This CDR3 is CASSIGRQSSYNEQFF. DNA of the CDR3: TGTGCCAGTAGTATAGGGCGGCAGAGCTCCTACAATGAGCAGTTCTTC.

The chain couples TRBV19 to TRBJ2-7, with 10 bases identical to TRBD2. The CDR3 spans 16 residues. From germline, CDR1 is LNHDA and CDR2 SQIVND (reference sequence). V gave up 8 bases and J gave up 4 bases; unmatched junction bases: 14. DNA of the CDR3: TGTGCCAGTGATTCGGGGACTAGCGCCGCGACGTACGAGCAGTACTTC. This sequence encodes CASDSGTSAATYEQYF. The variable domain in full, completed from reference TRBV19 and TRBJ2-7, reads DGGITQSPKYLFRKEGQNVTLSCEQNLNHDAMYWYRQDPGQGLRLIYYSQIVNDFQKGDIAEGYSVSREKKESFPLTVTSAQKNPTAFYLCASDSGTSAATYEQYFGPGTRLTVT.

This chain uses TRBV29-1 with TRBJ2-2; a weak D match, TRBD2 (5 bases). The CDR3 contains 13 residues. Germline V lookup: CDR1 SQVTM, CDR2 ANQGSEA. Trimming shortened V by 4 bases and J by 5 bases, and 11 bases separated the two germline ends. The DNA for the CDR3 is TGCAGCGTTGGTTCGCGGGTAACCGGGGAGCTGTTTTTT. The encoded protein is CSVGSRVTGELFF.

V usage is TRBV7-2 and J usage is TRBJ1-2; D is unresolved. The CDR3 has 15 residues. V lost 4 bases and J lost 4, with 16 bases in between. CDR1 is SGHTA, CDR2 FQGNSA, per germline. CDR3 residues: CASSSTEKTPYGYTF. CDR3 DNA sequence: TGTGCCAGCAGCTCGACGGAGAAAACCCCCTATGGCTACACCTTC. Drawing the rest from reference TRBV7-2 and TRBJ1-2, the complete variable domain is GAGVSQSPSNKVTEKGKDVELRCDPISGHTALYWYRQSLGQGLEFLIYFQGNSAPDKSGLPSDRFSAERTGGSVSTLTIQRTQQEDSAVYLCASSSTEKTPYGYTFGSGTRLTVV.

The chain uses TRBV7-9 and TRBJ1-1; D remains ambiguous. The V and J ends lost 1 base and 3 bases respectively, with 6 bases between them. The CDR3 loop spans 13 amino acids. Germline V gene lookup returns CDR1 SEHNR and CDR2 FQNEAQ (reference sequence). The CDR3 nucleotides read TGTGCCAGCAGCTTAGAGCCGGACACTGAAGCTTTCTTT. Protein sequence: CASSLEPDTEAFF.

V gene TRBV19 combines with J gene TRBJ2-7, with a tentative D call TRBD1 (6 bases). Germline V CDR1 and CDR2: LNHDA, SQIVND (reference sequence). The CDR3 loop spans 12 amino acids. The germline V and J ends were trimmed by 4 bases and 4 bases, with 8 bases remaining between them. As DNA, the CDR3 is TGTGCCAGTAGTACACAGGGATACGAGCAGTACTTC. This translates into CASSTQGYEQYF. Based on the CDR3 plus reference TRBV19 and TRBJ2-7, the full variable domain is DGGITQSPKYLFRKEGQNVTLSCEQNLNHDAMYWYRQDPGQGLRLIYYSQIVNDFQKGDIAEGYSVSREKKESFPLTVTSAQKNPTAFYLCASSTQGYEQYFGPGTRLTVT.

The chain employs TRBV6-2 or TRBV6-3 and TRBJ2-7, with D hard to call. This CDR3 is built from 12 residues. From germline, CDR1 is MNHEY and CDR2 SVGEGT. With 2 bases removed from V and 4 bases from J, the gap between germline ends came to 6 bases. The CDR3 region has the DNA TGTGCCAGCAGTTACGTGGGTTACGAGCAGTACTTC. Its protein product is CASSYVGYEQYF.

This clone was observed a single time. This chain connects TRBV28 to TRBJ2-2; tentatively, D is TRBD1 (6 bases). The CDR3 runs 19 residues. V lost 3 bases and J 1 base, leaving 21 bases between the germline ends. Germline V gene lookup returns CDR1 MDHEN and CDR2 SYDVKM. The CDR3 bases are TGTGCCAGCAGTTTCCCCCGGACAGACCGCTTCATGAACACCGGGGAGCTGTTTTTT. Protein: CASSFPRTDRFMNTGELFF. The full variable domain, completed using reference TRBV28 and TRBJ2-2, is DVKVTQSSRYLVKRTGEKVFLECVQDMDHENMFWYRQDPGLGLRLIYFSYDVKMKEKGDIPEGYSVSREKKERFSLILESASTNQTSMYLCASSFPRTDRFMNTGELFFGEGSRLTVL.

This rearrangement joins TRBV9 to TRBJ2-3, with 8 bases fitting TRBD2. CDR1 is SGDLS and CDR2 is YYNGEE in the germline V gene. This CDR3 region has 13 residues. With 7 bases clipped from V and 4 bases from J, the junction kept 5 bases outside the gene matches. The CDR3 here is CASQRETADTQYF. DNA of the CDR3: TGTGCCAGCCAGCGGGAGACCGCAGATACGCAGTATTTT. Filled out from reference TRBV9 and TRBJ2-3, the complete variable domain reads DSGVTQTPKHLITATGQRVTLRCSPRSGDLSVYWYQQSLDQGLQFLIQYYNGEERAKGNILERFSAQQFPDLHSELNLSSLELGDSALYFCASQRETADTQYFGPGTRLTVL.